The clone carrying this T cell receptor beta chain was recorded at least ten times. Its specificity is not known. TCR beta CDR3 sequences were amplified from RNA transcripts. HTBI primers were employed in a first-round RT-PCR of the TCR CDR3. From the multiplex PCR reads, TCRdb called clonotypes with MiXCR, one entry per CDR3 protein. The sample has some 300,000 distinct CDR3 sequences, 13% seen once; the top ten hold roughly 7.5%. The sample originates from a study of T cells in Graves' hyperthyroidism and ophthalmopathy. Across the whole study: Peripheral blood specimens were obtained at initial diagnosis, prior to any treatment. Study-level results: Classification by a 13 V-J model distinguished ophthalmopathy from stable hyperthyroidism. Expanded thyroid clonotypes (above 0.001) were mostly also found in blood.

This blood was taken when hyperthyroidism was first diagnosed, before any ophthalmopathy symptoms existed. V was clipped by 7 bases and J by 5 bases, with 21 bases between them. This CDR3 region has 16 residues. CDR1 and CDR2 (germline): SEHNR, FQNEAQ (reference sequence). The sample comprised blood. The source of this sequence is a woman aged 30 to 39 with Graves' hyperthyroidism that later progressed to Graves' ophthalmopathy. The gene calls are TRBV7-9 and TRBJ2-1, with D possibly being TRBD2 (5 bases). CDR3 protein: CASTAKRGGSNNEQFF. The CDR3 bases are TGTGCCAGCACCGCAAAAAGAGGCGGGTCTAACAATGAGCAGTTCTTC.